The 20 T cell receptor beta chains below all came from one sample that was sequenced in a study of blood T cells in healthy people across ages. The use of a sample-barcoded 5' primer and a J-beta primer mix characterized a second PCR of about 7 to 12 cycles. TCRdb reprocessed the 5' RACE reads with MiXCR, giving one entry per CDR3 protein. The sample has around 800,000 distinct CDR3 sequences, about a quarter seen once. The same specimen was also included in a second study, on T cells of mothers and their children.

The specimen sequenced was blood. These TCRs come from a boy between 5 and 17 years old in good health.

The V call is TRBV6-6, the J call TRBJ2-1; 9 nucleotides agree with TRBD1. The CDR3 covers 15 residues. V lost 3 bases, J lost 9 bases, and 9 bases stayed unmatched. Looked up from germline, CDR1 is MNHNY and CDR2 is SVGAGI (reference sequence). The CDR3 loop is CASSYGDRELSEQFF. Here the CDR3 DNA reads TGTGCCAGCAGTTATGGGGACAGGGAATTAAGTGAGCAGTTCTTC.

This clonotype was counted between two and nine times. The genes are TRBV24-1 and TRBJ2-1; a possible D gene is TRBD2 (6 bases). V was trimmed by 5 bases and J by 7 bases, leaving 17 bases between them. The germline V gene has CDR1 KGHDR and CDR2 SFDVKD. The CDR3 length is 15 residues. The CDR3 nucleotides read TGTGCCACCAGTGCCCCTAGTCGGGGGATGAATGAGCAGTTCTTC. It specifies CATSAPSRGMNEQFF.

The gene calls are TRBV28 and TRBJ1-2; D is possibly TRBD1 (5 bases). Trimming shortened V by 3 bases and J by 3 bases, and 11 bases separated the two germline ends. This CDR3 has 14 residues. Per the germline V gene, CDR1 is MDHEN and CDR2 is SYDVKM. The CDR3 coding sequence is TGTGCCAGCAGTTTCACGGGGGTGGACTATGGCTACACCTTC. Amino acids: CASSFTGVDYGYTF.

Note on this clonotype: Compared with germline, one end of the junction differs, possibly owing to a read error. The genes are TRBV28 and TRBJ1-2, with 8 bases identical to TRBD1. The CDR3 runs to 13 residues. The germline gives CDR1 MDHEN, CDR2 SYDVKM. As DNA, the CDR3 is TGTGCCAGCAGCTGGACAGGGAATTATGGCTGCACCTTC. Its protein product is CASSWTGNYGCTF.

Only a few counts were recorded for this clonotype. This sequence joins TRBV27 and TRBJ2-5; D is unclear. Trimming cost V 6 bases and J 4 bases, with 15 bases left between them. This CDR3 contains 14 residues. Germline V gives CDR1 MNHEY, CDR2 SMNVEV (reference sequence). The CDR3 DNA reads TGTGCCAGCAGAATGGGCGAGTCGTTAGAGACCCAGTACTTC. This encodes CASRMGESLETQYF.

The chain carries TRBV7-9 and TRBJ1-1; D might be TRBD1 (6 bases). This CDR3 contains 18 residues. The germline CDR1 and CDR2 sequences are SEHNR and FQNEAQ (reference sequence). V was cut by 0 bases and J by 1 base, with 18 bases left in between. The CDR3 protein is CASSLARYTGLRNTEAFF. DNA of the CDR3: TGTGCCAGCAGCTTAGCCCGATACACAGGGTTAAGGAACACTGAAGCTTTCTTT.

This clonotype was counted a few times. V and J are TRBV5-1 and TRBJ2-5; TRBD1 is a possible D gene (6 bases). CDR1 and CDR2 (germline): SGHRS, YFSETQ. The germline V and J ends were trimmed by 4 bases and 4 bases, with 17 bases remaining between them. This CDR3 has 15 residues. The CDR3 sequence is CASSGRGRRTETQYF. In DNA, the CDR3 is TGCGCCAGCAGCGGCAGGGGCCGGAGGACAGAGACCCAGTACTTC.

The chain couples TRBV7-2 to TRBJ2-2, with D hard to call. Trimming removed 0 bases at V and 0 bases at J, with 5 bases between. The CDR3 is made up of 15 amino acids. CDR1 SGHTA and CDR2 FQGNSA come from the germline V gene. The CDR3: CASSLAPANTGELFF. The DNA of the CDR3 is TGTGCCAGCAGCTTAGCCCCAGCGAACACCGGGGAGCTGTTTTTT.

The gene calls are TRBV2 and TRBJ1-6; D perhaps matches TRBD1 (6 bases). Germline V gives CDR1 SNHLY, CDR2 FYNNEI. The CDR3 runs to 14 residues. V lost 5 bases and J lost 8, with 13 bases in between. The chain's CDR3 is CASSPDSTHSPLHF. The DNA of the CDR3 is TGTGCCAGCAGTCCGGACAGTACGCATTCACCCCTCCACTTT.

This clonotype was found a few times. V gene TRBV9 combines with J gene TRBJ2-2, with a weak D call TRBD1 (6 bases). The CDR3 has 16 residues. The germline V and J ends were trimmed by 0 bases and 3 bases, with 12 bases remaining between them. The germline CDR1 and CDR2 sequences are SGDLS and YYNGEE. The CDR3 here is CASSVGGRGYTGELFF. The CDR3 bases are TGTGCCAGCAGCGTAGGTGGCAGGGGTTACACCGGGGAGCTGTTTTTT. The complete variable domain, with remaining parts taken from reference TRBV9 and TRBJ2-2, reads DSGVTQTPKHLITATGQRVTLRCSPRSGDLSVYWYQQSLDQGLQFLIQYYNGEERAKGNILERFSAQQFPDLHSELNLSSLELGDSALYFCASSVGGRGYTGELFFGEGSRLTVL.

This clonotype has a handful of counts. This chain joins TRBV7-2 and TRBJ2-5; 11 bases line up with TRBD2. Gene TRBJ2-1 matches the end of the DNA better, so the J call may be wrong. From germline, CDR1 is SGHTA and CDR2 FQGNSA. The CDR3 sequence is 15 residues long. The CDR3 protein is CASSRSGGAWDEQFF. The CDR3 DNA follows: TGTGCCAGCAGCCGTAGCGGGGGGGCGTGGGATGAGCAGTTCTTC.

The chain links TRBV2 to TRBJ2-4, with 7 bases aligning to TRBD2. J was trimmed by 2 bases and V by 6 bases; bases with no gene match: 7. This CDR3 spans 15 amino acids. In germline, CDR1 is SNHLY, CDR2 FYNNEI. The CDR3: CASRIGRGTKNIQYF. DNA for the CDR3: TGTGCCAGCAGGATCGGGCGGGGGACCAAAAACATTCAGTACTTC.

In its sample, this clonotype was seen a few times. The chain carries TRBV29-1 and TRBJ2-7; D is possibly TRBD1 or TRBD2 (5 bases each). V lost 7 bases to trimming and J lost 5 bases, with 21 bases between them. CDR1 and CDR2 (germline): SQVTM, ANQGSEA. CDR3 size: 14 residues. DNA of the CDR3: TGCAGCGCCCGACCGAAGGGACGTGTGAACGAGCAGTACTTC. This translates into CSARPKGRVNEQYF.

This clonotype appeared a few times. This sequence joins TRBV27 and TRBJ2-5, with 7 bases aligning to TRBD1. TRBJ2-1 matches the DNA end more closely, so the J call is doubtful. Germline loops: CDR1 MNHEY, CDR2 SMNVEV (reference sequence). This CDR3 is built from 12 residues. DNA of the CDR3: TGTGCCAGCCGGGACAGCATCAATGAGCAGTTCTTC. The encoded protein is CASRDSINEQFF.

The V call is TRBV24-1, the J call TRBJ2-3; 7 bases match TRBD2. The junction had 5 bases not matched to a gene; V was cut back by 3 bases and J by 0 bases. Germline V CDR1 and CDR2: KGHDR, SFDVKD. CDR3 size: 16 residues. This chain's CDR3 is CATSDGGDASTDTQYF. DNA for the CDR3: TGTGCCACCAGTGATGGGGGGGACGCTAGCACAGATACGCAGTATTTT.

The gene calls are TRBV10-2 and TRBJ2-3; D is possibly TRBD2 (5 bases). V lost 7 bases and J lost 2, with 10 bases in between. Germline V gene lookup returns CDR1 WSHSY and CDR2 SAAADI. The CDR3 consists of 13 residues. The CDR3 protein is CASNAGPTDTQYF. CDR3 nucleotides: TGCGCCAGCAACGCGGGCCCCACAGATACGCAGTATTTT.

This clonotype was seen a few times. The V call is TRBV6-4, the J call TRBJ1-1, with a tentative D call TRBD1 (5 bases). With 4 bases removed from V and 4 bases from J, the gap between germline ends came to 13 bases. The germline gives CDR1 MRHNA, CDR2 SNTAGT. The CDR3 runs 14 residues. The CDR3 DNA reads TGTGCCAGCAGTGCGGAGGGGTGGACCACTGAAGCTTTCTTT. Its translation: CASSAEGWTTEAFF.

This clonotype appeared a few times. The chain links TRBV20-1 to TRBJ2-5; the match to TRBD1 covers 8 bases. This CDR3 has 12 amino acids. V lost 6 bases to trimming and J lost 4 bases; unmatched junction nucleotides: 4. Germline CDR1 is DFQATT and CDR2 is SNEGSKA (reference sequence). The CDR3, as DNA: TGCAGTGCCACGACAGGGGTAGAGACCCAGTACTTC. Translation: CSATTGVETQYF.

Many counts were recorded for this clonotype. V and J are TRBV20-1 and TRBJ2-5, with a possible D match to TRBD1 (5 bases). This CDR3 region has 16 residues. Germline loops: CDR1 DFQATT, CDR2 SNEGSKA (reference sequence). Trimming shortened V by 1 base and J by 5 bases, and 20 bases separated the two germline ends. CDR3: CSARAAGRAGAETQYF. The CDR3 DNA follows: TGCAGTGCTAGAGCCGCTGGCAGGGCTGGGGCCGAGACCCAGTACTTC.

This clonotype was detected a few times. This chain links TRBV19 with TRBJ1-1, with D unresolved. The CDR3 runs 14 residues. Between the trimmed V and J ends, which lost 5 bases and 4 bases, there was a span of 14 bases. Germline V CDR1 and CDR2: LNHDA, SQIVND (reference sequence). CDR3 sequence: CASSAYTYGTEAFF. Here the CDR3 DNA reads TGTGCCAGTAGTGCATACACCTATGGCACTGAAGCTTTCTTT.